One sample yielded the 11 T cell receptor beta chains listed below, sequenced in a study of response to subunit inactivated influenza vaccine. TCRdb independently ran MiXCR on the RT-PCR reads; one entry per CDR3 protein. The top ten hold around a tenth of the sample, which has around 650,000 distinct CDR3 sequences, 15% to 19% seen once. This specimen consisted of PBMCs from blood, obtained 11 to 12 days after vaccination. The receptors were gathered from a man in his fifties who received an inactivated influenza vaccine.

The chain employs TRBV7-9 and TRBJ2-1, with D possibly being TRBD1 or TRBD2 (6 bases each). Trimming removed 3 bases from V and 10 bases from J, with 10 bases in between. Germline CDR1 is SEHNR and CDR2 is FQNEAQ (reference sequence). The CDR3 loop spans 12 amino acids. CDR3 loop: CASSFRGGEQFF. The CDR3 DNA reads as TGTGCCAGCAGCTTCAGGGGAGGCGAGCAGTTCTTC.

This clonotype appeared a single time. V usage is TRBV20-1 and J usage is TRBJ2-5; D is unresolved. The germline V and J ends were trimmed by 4 bases and 1 base, with 10 bases remaining between them. The germline gives CDR1 DFQATT, CDR2 SNEGSKA (reference sequence). CDR3 size: 13 residues. The CDR3 loop reads CSAIDNLQETQYF. DNA of the CDR3: TGCAGTGCTATCGACAACCTCCAAGAGACCCAGTACTTC.

This clonotype came up a few times. The chain uses TRBV6-2 or TRBV6-3 and TRBJ1-1; TRBD1 matches at 8 bases. CDR3 length equals 14 residues. J gave up 4 bases and V 5 bases, and 6 bases lay outside the gene matches. Germline V gene sequence: CDR1 MNHEY, CDR2 SVGEGT. CDR3 nucleotide sequence: TGTGCCAGCAGTAACAGGGGGATTAGCACTGAAGCTTTCTTT. This encodes CASSNRGISTEAFF.

V and J are TRBV4-3 and TRBJ1-4; the D is unclear. The germline V gene encodes CDR1 LGHNA and CDR2 YSLEER. The CDR3 is 16 residues long. With 0 bases removed from V and 5 bases from J, the gap between germline ends came to 13 bases. CDR3 DNA: TGCGCCAGCAGCCAAGATCAGGTCCGCGCGAATGAAAAACTGTTTTTT. Residues: CASSQDQVRANEKLFF.

This chain joins TRBV20-1 and TRBJ2-7; 7 bases are shared with TRBD2. The germline V gene has CDR1 DFQATT and CDR2 SNEGSKA (reference sequence). This CDR3 contains 13 residues. V dropped 5 bases and J dropped 2; count of bases not matched to a gene: 6. CDR3 in amino acids: CSALGGEPYEQYF. Written as DNA, the CDR3 is TGCAGTGCTTTGGGGGGGGAGCCCTACGAGCAGTACTTC.

This chain links TRBV7-9 with TRBJ2-3, with D uncertain. V lost 4 bases to trimming and J lost 1 base, with 15 bases between them. This CDR3 spans 16 amino acids. CDR1 is SEHNR and CDR2 is FQNEAQ in the germline V gene (reference sequence). For the CDR3, the DNA is TGTGCCAGCAGCTCCGGCGTGGCCTGGGGCACAGATACGCAGTATTTT. This translates into CASSSGVAWGTDTQYF.

The chain uses TRBV5-6 and TRBJ2-3; 10 positions agree with TRBD1. Germline CDR1 reads SGHDT; CDR2 reads YYEEEE. CDR3 size: 16 residues. Trimming at V came to 0 bases and at J to 3 bases, leaving 4 bases not matched to a gene. The CDR3 sequence is CASSLALDRGTDTQYF. The CDR3 region has the DNA TGTGCCAGCAGCTTGGCCTTGGACAGGGGGACAGATACGCAGTATTTT.

This clonotype has only a few counts. V gene TRBV5-5 combines with J gene TRBJ1-2, with D possibly matching TRBD1 (5 bases). The CDR3 extends over 14 amino acids. Germline CDR1 and CDR2: SGHKS and YYEKEE (reference sequence). V shed 4 bases and J shed 1 base, with 11 bases lying between them. CDR3 sequence: CASSDDSNNYGYTF. For the CDR3, the DNA is TGTGCCAGCAGCGACGACAGTAATAACTATGGCTACACCTTC.

This clonotype was seen more than once but under ten times. This chain uses TRBV29-1 with TRBJ2-5; D not certain. The CDR3 sequence is 12 residues long. Germline values: CDR1 SQVTM, CDR2 ANQGSEA. Trimming removed 3 bases at V and 3 bases at J, with 8 bases between. CDR3 loop: CSVDFSKETQYF. The CDR3 bases are TGCAGCGTTGATTTTAGCAAAGAGACCCAGTACTTC.

The chain links TRBV6-1 to TRBJ2-1; D perhaps matches TRBD1 (5 bases). Germline V gene data show CDR1 as MNHNS and CDR2 as SASEGT. CDR3 length equals 14 residues. V lost 8 bases and J lost 7, with 18 bases in between. CDR3 bases: TGTGCCAGCGGCTGGTCAGGGCTCCCGAATGAGCAGTTCTTC. Translated, it gives CASGWSGLPNEQFF.

This clonotype appeared a few times. V gene TRBV28 combines with J gene TRBJ2-4, with TRBD1 matching over 9 bases. Germline values: CDR1 MDHEN, CDR2 SYDVKM. This CDR3 has 15 amino acids. With 6 bases clipped from V and 9 bases from J, the junction kept 12 bases outside the gene matches. CDR3 region: CASSPTGGNGGIQYF. For the CDR3, the DNA is TGTGCCAGCAGCCCTACAGGGGGCAACGGGGGCATTCAGTACTTC.